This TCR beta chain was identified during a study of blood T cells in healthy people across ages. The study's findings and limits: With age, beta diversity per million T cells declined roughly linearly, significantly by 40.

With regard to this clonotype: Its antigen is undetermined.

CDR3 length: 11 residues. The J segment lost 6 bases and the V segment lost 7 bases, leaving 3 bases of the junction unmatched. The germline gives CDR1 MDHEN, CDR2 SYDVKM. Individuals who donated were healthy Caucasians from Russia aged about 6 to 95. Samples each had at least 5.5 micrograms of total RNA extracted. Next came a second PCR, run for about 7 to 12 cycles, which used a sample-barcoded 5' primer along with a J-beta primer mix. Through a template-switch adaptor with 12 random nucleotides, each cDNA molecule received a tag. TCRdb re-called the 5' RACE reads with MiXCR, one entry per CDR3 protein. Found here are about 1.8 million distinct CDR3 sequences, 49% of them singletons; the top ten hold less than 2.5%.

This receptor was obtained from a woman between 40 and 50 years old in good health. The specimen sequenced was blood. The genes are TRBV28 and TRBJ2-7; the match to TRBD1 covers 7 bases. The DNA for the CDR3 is TGTGCCAGCACTGCAGGGGGCGAGCAGTACTTC. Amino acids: CASTAGGEQYF. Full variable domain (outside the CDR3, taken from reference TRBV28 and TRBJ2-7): DVKVTQSSRYLVKRTGEKVFLECVQDMDHENMFWYRQDPGLGLRLIYFSYDVKMKEKGDIPEGYSVSREKKERFSLILESASTNQTSMYLCASTAGGEQYFGPGTRLTVT.